The present TCR beta chain was sequenced within a study of cytomegalovirus exposure and HLA in healthy donors. Study-level information: Per a later analysis, the roughly 700 first-cohort and 95 to 150 validation repertoires shared one platform.

The donors were members of the roughly 130-subject validation cohort (separate from the approximately 670-subject first cohort). Generated by immunoSEQ multiplex PCR, the TCRdb table keeps only in-frame clones and is missing some. This table has about 200,000 clones, 84% appearing once. This clone was counted a single time. Germline CDR1 and CDR2: SGHTA and FQGNSA. Trimming pared 2 bases from V and 0 bases from J, leaving 11 bases between. The CDR3 has 15 residues. The source of this sequence is a woman in her 30s in good health and CMV-seropositive. The chain carries TRBV7-2 and TRBJ2-7; maybe TRBD2 (5 bases). The sample comprised PBMCs. The CDR3 sequence is CASSLSGASSYEQYF. The DNA of the CDR3 is TGTGCCAGCAGCTTAAGCGGCGCAAGCTCCTACGAGCAGTACTTC.